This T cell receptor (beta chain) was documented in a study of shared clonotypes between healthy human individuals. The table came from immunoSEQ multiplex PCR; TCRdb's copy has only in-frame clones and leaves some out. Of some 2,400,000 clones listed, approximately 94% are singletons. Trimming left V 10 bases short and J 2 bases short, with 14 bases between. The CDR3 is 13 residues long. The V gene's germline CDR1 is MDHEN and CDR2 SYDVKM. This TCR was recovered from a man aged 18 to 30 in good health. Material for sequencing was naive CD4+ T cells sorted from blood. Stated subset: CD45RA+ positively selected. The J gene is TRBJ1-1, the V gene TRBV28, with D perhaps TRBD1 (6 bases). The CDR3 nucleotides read TGTGCCACACGAGGACAGCCAAACACTGAAGCTTTCTTT. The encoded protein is CATRGQPNTEAFF.